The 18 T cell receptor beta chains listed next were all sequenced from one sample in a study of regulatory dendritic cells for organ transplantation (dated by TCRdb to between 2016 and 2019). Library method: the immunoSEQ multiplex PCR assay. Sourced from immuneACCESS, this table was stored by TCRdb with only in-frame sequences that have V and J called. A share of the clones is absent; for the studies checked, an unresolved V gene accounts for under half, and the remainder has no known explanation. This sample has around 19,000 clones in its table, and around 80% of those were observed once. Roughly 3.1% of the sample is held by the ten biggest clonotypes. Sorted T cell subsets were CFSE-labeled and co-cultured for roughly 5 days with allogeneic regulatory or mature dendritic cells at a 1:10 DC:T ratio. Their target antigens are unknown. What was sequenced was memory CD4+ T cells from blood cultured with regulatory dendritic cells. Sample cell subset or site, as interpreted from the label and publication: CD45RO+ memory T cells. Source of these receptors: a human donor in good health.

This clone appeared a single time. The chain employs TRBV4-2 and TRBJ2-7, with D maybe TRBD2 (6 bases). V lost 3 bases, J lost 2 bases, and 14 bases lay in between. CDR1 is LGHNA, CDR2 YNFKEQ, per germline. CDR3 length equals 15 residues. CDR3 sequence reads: CASSQDEGRPYEQYF. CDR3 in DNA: TGTGCCAGCAGCCAGGATGAGGGGAGGCCCTACGAGCAGTACTTC.

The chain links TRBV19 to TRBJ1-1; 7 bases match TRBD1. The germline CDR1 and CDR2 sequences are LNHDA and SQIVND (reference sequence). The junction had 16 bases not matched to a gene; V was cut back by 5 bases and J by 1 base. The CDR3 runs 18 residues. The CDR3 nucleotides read TGTGCCAGTAGTTCAGCTGCCGGGACAGTCTTCAAGAACACTGAAGCTTTCTTT. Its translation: CASSSAAGTVFKNTEAFF.

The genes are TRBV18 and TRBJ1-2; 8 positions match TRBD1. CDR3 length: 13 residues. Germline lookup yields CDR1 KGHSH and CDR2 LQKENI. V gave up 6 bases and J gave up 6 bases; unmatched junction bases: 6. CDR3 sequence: CASSEQGADGYTF. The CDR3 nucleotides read TGTGCCAGCTCCGAGCAGGGGGCGGATGGCTACACCTTC. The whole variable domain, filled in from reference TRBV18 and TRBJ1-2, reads NAGVMQNPRHLVRRRGQEARLRCSPMKGHSHVYWYRQLPEEGLKFMVYLQKENIIDESGMPKERFSAEFPKEGPSILRIQQVVRGDSAAYFCASSEQGADGYTFGSGTRLTVV.

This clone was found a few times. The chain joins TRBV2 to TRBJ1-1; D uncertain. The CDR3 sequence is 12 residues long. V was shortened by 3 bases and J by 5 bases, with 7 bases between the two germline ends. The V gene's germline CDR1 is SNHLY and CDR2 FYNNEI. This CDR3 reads CASSDELTEAFF. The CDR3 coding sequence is TGTGCCAGCAGTGATGAGTTGACTGAAGCTTTCTTT.

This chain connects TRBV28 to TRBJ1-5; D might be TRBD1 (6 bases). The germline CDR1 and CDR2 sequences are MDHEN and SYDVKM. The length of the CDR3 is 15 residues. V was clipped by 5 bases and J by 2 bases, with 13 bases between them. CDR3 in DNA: TGTGCCAGCAGTACTCCGGGGGCGGGCAATCAGCCCCAGCATTTT. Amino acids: CASSTPGAGNQPQHF.

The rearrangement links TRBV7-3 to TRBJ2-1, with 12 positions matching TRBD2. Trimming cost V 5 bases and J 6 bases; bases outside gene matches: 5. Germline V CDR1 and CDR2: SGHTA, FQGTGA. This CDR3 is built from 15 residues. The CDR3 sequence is CASSPTGLAGNEQFF. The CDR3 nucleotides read TGTGCCAGCAGCCCCACGGGACTAGCGGGCAATGAGCAGTTCTTC.

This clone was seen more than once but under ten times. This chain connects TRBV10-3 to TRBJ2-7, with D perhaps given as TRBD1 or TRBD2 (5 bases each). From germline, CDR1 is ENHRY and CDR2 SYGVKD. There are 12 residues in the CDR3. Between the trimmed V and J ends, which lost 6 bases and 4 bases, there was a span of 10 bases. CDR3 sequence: CAIRQGAYEQYF. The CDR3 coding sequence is TGTGCCATCAGGCAGGGAGCATACGAGCAGTACTTC.

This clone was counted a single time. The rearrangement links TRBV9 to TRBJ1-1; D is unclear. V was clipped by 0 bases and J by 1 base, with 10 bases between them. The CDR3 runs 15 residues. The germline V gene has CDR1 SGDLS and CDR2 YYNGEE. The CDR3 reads CASSVGRVGNTEAFF. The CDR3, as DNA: TGTGCCAGCAGCGTAGGTAGGGTAGGGAACACTGAAGCTTTCTTT.

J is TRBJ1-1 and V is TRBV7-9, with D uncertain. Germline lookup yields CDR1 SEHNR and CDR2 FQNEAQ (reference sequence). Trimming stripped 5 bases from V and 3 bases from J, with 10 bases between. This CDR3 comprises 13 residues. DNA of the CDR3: TGTGCCAGCAGCCAAATAGGATACACTGAAGCTTTCTTT. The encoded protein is CASSQIGYTEAFF. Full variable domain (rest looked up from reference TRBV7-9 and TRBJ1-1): DTGVSQNPRHKITKRGQNVTFRCDPISEHNRLYWYRQTLGQGPEFLTYFQNEAQLEKSRLLSDRFSAERPKGSFSTLEIQRTEQGDSAMYLCASSQIGYTEAFFGQGTRLTVV.

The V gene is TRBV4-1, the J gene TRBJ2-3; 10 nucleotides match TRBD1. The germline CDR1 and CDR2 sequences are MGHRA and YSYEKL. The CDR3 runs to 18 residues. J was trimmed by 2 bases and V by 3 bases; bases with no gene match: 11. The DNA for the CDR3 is TGCGCCAGCAGCCAGGTCCCGATGGGGACAGGGGCCACAGATACGCAGTATTTT. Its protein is CASSQVPMGTGATDTQYF.

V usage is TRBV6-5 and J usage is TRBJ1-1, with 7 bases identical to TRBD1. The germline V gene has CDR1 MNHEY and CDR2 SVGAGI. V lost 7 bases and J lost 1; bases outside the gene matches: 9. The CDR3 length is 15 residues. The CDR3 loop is CASIRSGQPNTEAFF. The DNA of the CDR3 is TGTGCCAGCATTAGATCGGGACAGCCGAACACTGAAGCTTTCTTT.

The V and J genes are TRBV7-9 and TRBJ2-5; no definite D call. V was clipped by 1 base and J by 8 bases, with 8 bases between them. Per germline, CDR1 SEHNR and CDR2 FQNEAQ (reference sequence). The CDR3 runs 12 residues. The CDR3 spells CASSLGGGTQYF. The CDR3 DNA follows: TGTGCCAGCAGCTTAGGTGGTGGAACCCAGTACTTC. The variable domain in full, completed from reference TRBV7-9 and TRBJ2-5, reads DTGVSQNPRHKITKRGQNVTFRCDPISEHNRLYWYRQTLGQGPEFLTYFQNEAQLEKSRLLSDRFSAERPKGSFSTLEIQRTEQGDSAMYLCASSLGGGTQYFGPGTRLLVL.

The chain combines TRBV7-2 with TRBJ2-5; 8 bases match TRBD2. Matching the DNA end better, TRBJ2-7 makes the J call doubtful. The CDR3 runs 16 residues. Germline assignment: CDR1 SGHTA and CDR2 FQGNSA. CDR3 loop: CASSSAHGGGRNEQYF. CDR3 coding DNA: TGTGCCAGCAGCTCTGCGCACGGCGGGGGGCGAAACGAGCAGTACTTC.

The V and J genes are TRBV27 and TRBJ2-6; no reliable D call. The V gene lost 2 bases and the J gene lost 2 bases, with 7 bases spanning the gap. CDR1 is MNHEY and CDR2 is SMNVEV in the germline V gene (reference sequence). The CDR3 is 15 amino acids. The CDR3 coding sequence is TGTGCCAGCAGTTTACTTACGACTGGGGCCAACGTCCTGACTTTC. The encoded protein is CASSLLTTGANVLTF.

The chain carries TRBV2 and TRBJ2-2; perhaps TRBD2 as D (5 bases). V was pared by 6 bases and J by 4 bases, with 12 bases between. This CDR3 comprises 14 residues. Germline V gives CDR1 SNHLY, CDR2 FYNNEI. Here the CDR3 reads CASSRDYGTGELFF. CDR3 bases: TGTGCCAGCAGCCGCGACTATGGCACCGGGGAGCTGTTTTTT.

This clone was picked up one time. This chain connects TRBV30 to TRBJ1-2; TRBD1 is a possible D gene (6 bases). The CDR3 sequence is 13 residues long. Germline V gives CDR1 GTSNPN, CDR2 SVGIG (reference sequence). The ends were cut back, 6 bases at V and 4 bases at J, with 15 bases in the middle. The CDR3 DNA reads TGTGCCTGCGAAGGACAGCTTCTCTATGGCTACACCTTC. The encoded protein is CACEGQLLYGYTF. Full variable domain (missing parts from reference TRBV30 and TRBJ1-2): SQTIHQWPATLVQPVGSPLSLECTVEGTSNPNLYWYRQAAGRGLQLLFYSVGIGQISSEVPQNLSASRPQDRQFILSSKKLLLSDSGFYLCACEGQLLYGYTFGSGTRLTVV.

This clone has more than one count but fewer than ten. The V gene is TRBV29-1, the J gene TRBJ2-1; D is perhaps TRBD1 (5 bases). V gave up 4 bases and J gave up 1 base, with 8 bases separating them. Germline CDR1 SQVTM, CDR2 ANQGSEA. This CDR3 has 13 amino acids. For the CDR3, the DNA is TGCAGCGTTGGGCAGGGTTCCTACAATGAGCAGTTCTTC. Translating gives CSVGQGSYNEQFF.

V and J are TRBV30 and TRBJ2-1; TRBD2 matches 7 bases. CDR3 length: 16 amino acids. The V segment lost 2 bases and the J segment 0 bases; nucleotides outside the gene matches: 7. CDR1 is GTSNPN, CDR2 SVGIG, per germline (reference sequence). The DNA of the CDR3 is TGTGCCTGGAGTAACCTAGCGGTGCCCTCCTACAATGAGCAGTTCTTC. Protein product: CAWSNLAVPSYNEQFF.